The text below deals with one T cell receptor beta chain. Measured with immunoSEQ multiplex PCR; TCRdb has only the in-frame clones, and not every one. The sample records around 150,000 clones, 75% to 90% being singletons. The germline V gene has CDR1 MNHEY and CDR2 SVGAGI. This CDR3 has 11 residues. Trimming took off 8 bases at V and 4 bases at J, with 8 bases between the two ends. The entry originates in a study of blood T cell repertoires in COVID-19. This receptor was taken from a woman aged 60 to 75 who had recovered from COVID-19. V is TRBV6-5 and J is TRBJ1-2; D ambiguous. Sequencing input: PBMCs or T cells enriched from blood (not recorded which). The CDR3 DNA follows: TGTGCCAGCTCTAGCCCCTATGGCTACACCTTC. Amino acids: CASSSPYGYTF.